A selection of T cell receptor beta chains follows, all from one sample in a study of monozygotic twins with inflammatory bowel disease. Each CDR3 protein gets one entry in TCRdb, which reprocessed the 5' RACE reads and gives no DNA. In all, the sample yields fewer than 550,000 distinct CDR3 sequences. Sample: blood. Receptor source: a human donor with ulcerative colitis or Crohn's disease, or a healthy co-twin of an affected twin (not recorded which). Each CDR3 is given with its conserved first and last residue.

v_call,j_call,cdr3_aa
TRBV28,TRBJ1-5,CASSFLGTGNQPQHF
TRBV9,TRBJ1-6,CASSHTPGTPNSPLHF
TRBV28,TRBJ2-2,CASTLSYRRPLLAGLNTGELFF
TRBV20-1,TRBJ1-1,CSARSRGTILTEAFF
TRBV27,TRBJ2-1,CASRPDSLLHNEQFF
TRBV20-1,TRBJ1-5,CSAWDRNHQPQHF
TRBV6-6,TRBJ1-1,CASKQVEGNTEAFF
TRBV20-1,TRBJ1-6,CSAPPDTGIYNSPLHF
TRBV7-2,TRBJ1-5,CASSLADTGFQPQHF
TRBV3-1,TRBJ1-2,CASSQQGHGGYTF
TRBV4-3,TRBJ2-7,CASSQDGGEQYF
TRBV6-5,TRBJ1-2,CASKFGDYGYTF
TRBV20-1,TRBJ2-7,CSALRHSGALFYEQYF
TRBV5-1,TRBJ2-1,CASSPRQGSTGEQFF
TRBV5-6,TRBJ2-5,CASSLGVVETQYF
TRBV3-1,TRBJ1-6,CASSQGRGISPLHF
TRBV28,TRBJ2-7,CASSSLLNTYEQYF
TRBV18,TRBJ1-1,CASSPAGVVNTEAFF
TRBV9,TRBJ1-2,CASSERTGGTNGYTF
TRBV18,TRBJ1-4,CASSPGTAREKLFF
TRBV6-1,TRBJ2-7,CASSPLGRPTYEQYF
TRBV14,TRBJ2-1,CASSQAGGPYNEQFF
TRBV20-1,TRBJ2-5,CSARDRYRRETQYF
TRBV7-2,TRBJ1-5,CASSPKGYSNQPQHF
TRBV2,TRBJ2-1,CASGLTSGYFYNEQFF
TRBV4-3,TRBJ1-5,CASSQGTLDSNQPQHF